These 11 T cell receptor beta chains came from one sample sequenced in a study of cytomegalovirus exposure and HLA in healthy donors. The PCR contained 60 Vbeta and 13 Jbeta primers. Profiled with immunoSEQ multiplex PCR; TCRdb holds only in-frame clones, not every one. In the table there are about 300,000 clones, 86% of which are singletons. The sequenced sample consisted of PBMCs. These receptors were obtained from a man aged 40-50 years in good health and CMV-seropositive.

V is TRBV9 and J is TRBJ2-2; 9 bases line up with TRBD2. V lost 0 bases, J lost 3 bases, and 3 bases stayed unmatched. Germline lookup yields CDR1 SGDLS and CDR2 YYNGEE. The CDR3 spans 16 residues. DNA of the CDR3: TGTGCCAGCAGCGTAGATAGCGGGAGCGACACCGGGGAGCTGTTTTTT. Amino acid sequence: CASSVDSGSDTGELFF.

This clone was seen just once. The gene calls are TRBV27 and TRBJ2-1; D may be TRBD2 (5 bases). V was shortened by 0 bases and J by 1 base, with 10 bases between the two germline ends. The CDR3 runs 16 residues. Germline CDR1 and CDR2: MNHEY and SMNVEV (reference sequence). Here the CDR3 DNA reads TGTGCCAGCAGTTTATCGCTCAGCGGATCCTACAATGAGCAGTTCTTC. Translating it yields CASSLSLSGSYNEQFF.

A few counts support this clone. The chain combines TRBV9 with TRBJ1-5, with D tentatively TRBD1 (6 bases). V was cut by 7 bases and J by 4 bases, with 15 bases left in between. This CDR3 spans 14 amino acids. In germline, CDR1 is SGDLS, CDR2 YYNGEE. The CDR3 reads CASSRDTGNQPQHF. In DNA, the CDR3 is TGTGCCAGCTCTCGGGACACAGGGAATCAGCCCCAGCATTTT.

As concerns this clone: The junction and the germline gene differ at one end; a read error may be behind it. The chain links TRBV29-1 to TRBJ2-5; D is perhaps TRBD1 (5 bases). Germline V gene data show CDR1 as SQVTM and CDR2 as ANQGSEA. The CDR3 spans 14 residues. CDR3 amino acids: CSTQGPTAQEAQYF. The CDR3, as DNA: TGCAGCACCCAGGGTCCGACAGCACAAGAGGCCCAGTACTTC.

The CDR3 sequence is CASRNQYQTGTAPYEQYF. The CDR3 DNA reads as TGTGCCAGTAGGAACCAATACCAAACCGGGACAGCCCCCTACGAGCAGTACTTC. The V call is TRBV19, the J call TRBJ2-7; 7 bases are shared with TRBD1. Germline CDR1 and CDR2: LNHDA and SQIVND (reference sequence). The CDR3 is made up of 18 amino acids. V was pared by 6 bases and J by 2 bases, with 19 bases of the junction left unmatched. The full variable domain, in which reference TRBV19 and TRBJ2-7 provide the parts outside the CDR3, is DGGITQSPKYLFRKEGQNVTLSCEQNLNHDAMYWYRQDPGQGLRLIYYSQIVNDFQKGDIAEGYSVSREKKESFPLTVTSAQKNPTAFYLCASRNQYQTGTAPYEQYFGPGTRLTVT.

The V call is TRBV5-1, the J call TRBJ1-1; the D gene is possibly TRBD1 (5 bases). CDR1 and CDR2 (germline): SGHRS, YFSETQ. V was shortened by 4 bases and J by 0 bases, with 7 bases between the two germline ends. The CDR3 length is 13 residues. The CDR3 sequence: CASSLTVNTEAFF. The CDR3 DNA reads TGCGCCAGCAGCCTGACAGTGAACACTGAAGCTTTCTTT.

V is TRBV19 and J is TRBJ1-4, with unresolved D. The length of the CDR3 is 17 residues. CDR1 is LNHDA and CDR2 is SQIVND in the germline V gene (reference sequence). Between the trimmed V and J ends, which lost 7 bases and 0 bases, there was a span of 18 bases. The CDR3 DNA reads as TGTGCCAGTACCTATCGGGGAGACCTTGCAACTAATGAAAAACTGTTTTTT. This gives the protein CASTYRGDLATNEKLFF.

The chain links TRBV12-5 to TRBJ2-1; the match to TRBD2 covers 10 bases. The CDR3 totals 15 residues. Per germline, CDR1 LGHNT and CDR2 FRNRAP. Trimming at V came to 6 bases and at J to 6 bases, leaving 8 bases not matched to a gene. CDR3 residues: CASGSLAGEINEQFF. The CDR3 DNA is TGTGCTAGTGGGTCCCTAGCGGGAGAAATCAATGAGCAGTTCTTC.

The rearrangement uses TRBV27 and TRBJ2-7, with 7 nucleotides matching TRBD2. Germline V gives CDR1 MNHEY, CDR2 SMNVEV (reference sequence). The CDR3 has 15 amino acids. V was clipped by 3 bases and J by 6 bases; unmatched bases: 11. The CDR3 is CASSFSPSGVGEQYF. CDR3 DNA sequence: TGTGCCAGCAGTTTTTCCCCTAGCGGAGTGGGCGAGCAGTACTTC.

The chain employs TRBV7-9 and TRBJ2-7; no definite D call. V dropped 6 bases and J dropped 3 bases, with 15 bases sitting between them. This CDR3 is 14 amino acids long. Looked up from germline, CDR1 is SEHNR and CDR2 is FQNEAQ (reference sequence). This CDR3 reads CASSRDFAYYEQYF. The CDR3 nucleotides read TGTGCCAGCAGTCGTGATTTTGCCTACTACGAGCAGTACTTC.

The chain combines TRBV28 with TRBJ2-1; 8 bases map to TRBD1. This CDR3 contains 16 residues. Germline loops: CDR1 MDHEN, CDR2 SYDVKM. V shed 6 bases and J 6 bases; nucleotides not matched to a gene: 13. The CDR3 bases are TGTGCCAGCAGCTATCCCCCAGGGGGCGCCGGCAATGAGCAGTTCTTC. Encoded protein: CASSYPPGGAGNEQFF.